A single sample is the source of the 10 T cell receptor beta chains below, sequenced in a study of cytomegalovirus exposure and HLA in healthy donors. A multiplex PCR was run with 60 Vbeta primers and 13 Jbeta primers. Produced via immunoSEQ multiplex PCR; TCRdb's table is partial and in-frame only. The table lists 120,000 or so clones, about 80% of them singletons. Input material: PBMCs. These receptors all stem from a man aged 40-50 years in good health and CMV-seronegative.

This clone was picked up a small number of times. V and J are TRBV5-1 and TRBJ2-1, with TRBD2 matching 10 bases. The V and J ends lost 0 bases and 11 bases, in that order; junction bases with no gene match: 8. This CDR3 has 15 amino acids. Germline CDR1 reads SGHRS; CDR2 reads YFSETQ. The CDR3 sequence: CASSLDPGLASQQFF. CDR3 DNA sequence: TGCGCCAGCAGCTTGGACCCGGGACTAGCGTCCCAGCAGTTCTTC.

The rearrangement links TRBV5-4 to TRBJ2-2; 12 bases fit TRBD2. Germline V CDR1 and CDR2: SGHNT, YYREEE (reference sequence). After removal of 1 base from V and 6 bases from J, the junction contained 4 bases not matched to a gene. The CDR3 extends over 16 amino acids. The DNA of the CDR3 is TGTGCCAGCAGCTTGTCGACTAGCGGGGGTCCCGGGGAGCTGTTTTTT. This encodes CASSLSTSGGPGELFF.

The table lists this clone with a few counts. The V and J genes are TRBV5-1 and TRBJ2-7, with D tentatively TRBD2 (6 bases). CDR3 length: 15 amino acids. Germline values: CDR1 SGHRS, CDR2 YFSETQ. V was cut by 1 base and J by 3 bases, with 14 bases left in between. In nucleotides, the CDR3 is TGCGCCAGCAGCTTGTACGGGAGCTCTAACTACGAGCAGTACTTC. Residues: CASSLYGSSNYEQYF.

The chain couples TRBV7-9 to TRBJ2-5; 7 positions agree with TRBD1. This CDR3 region has 15 residues. The V and J ends lost 5 bases and 5 bases, in that order; junction bases with no gene match: 11. Germline V CDR1 and CDR2: SEHNR, FQNEAQ (reference sequence). In DNA form, the CDR3 reads TGTGCCAGCAGCCCCCGTTATACAGGGGCGGAGACCCAGTACTTC. This translates into CASSPRYTGAETQYF.

The table lists this clone with a few counts. V usage is TRBV6-5 and J usage is TRBJ1-6; D is undetermined. With 0 bases removed from V and 7 bases from J, the gap between germline ends came to 10 bases. The CDR3 has 15 residues. Germline values: CDR1 MNHEY, CDR2 SVGAGI. CDR3 in DNA: TGTGCCAGCAGTTACTCGGCAGAGGAGAATTCACCCCTCCACTTT. It codes for CASSYSAEENSPLHF.

The V and J genes are TRBV28 and TRBJ2-7; tentatively, D is TRBD1 (7 bases). CDR1 and CDR2 (germline): MDHEN, SYDVKM. The CDR3 loop spans 14 amino acids. V shed 6 bases and J shed 3 bases, with 15 bases lying between them. The CDR3 DNA sequence: TGTGCCAGCAGCGGCCCGCAGGGGGGCTACGAGCAGTACTTC. Encoded protein: CASSGPQGGYEQYF.

This clone turned up a few times. The V and J genes are TRBV5-1 and TRBJ1-4; possibly TRBD1 for D (5 bases). CDR3 size: 14 residues. Trimming stripped 0 bases from V and 8 bases from J, with 11 bases between. The germline V gene has CDR1 SGHRS and CDR2 YFSETQ. CDR3: CASSLAQGEEKLFF. The CDR3 nucleotides read TGCGCCAGCAGCTTGGCCCAGGGTGAGGAAAAACTGTTTTTT.

The chain recombines TRBV5-4 with TRBJ2-2; D remains ambiguous. The germline CDR1 and CDR2 sequences are SGHNT and YYREEE (reference sequence). The CDR3 has 13 amino acids. V was trimmed by 0 bases and J by 6 bases, leaving 6 bases between them. The CDR3: CASSLDYPGELFF. The DNA of the CDR3 is TGTGCCAGCAGCTTGGATTATCCCGGGGAGCTGTTTTTT.

The chain employs TRBV6-1 and TRBJ1-6; possible D gene TRBD1, 6 bases. CDR3 length: 15 amino acids. From germline, CDR1 is MNHNS and CDR2 SASEGT. Trimming stripped 2 bases from V and 4 bases from J, with 9 bases between. The CDR3 bases are TGTGCCAGCAGTGAACTCCAGGGGTATAATTCACCCCTCCACTTT. Translation: CASSELQGYNSPLHF.

Concerning this clone itself: The identical CDR3 is also encoded by other nucleotide sequences in the sample. The chain has TRBV2 and TRBJ1-1; possibly TRBD1 for D (6 bases). Trimming removed 6 bases at V and 3 bases at J, with 14 bases between. This CDR3 has 14 residues. The germline V gene has CDR1 SNHLY and CDR2 FYNNEI. For the CDR3, the DNA is TGTGCCAGCAGAATGGACAGAGGCGACACTGAAGCTTTCTTT. Translated, it gives CASRMDRGDTEAFF.